The sample holds one count of the clone carrying this T cell receptor beta chain. Its antigen is still unknown. Several immunoSEQ plates received, in even portions, the genomic DNA of each subset. Clones were sequenced by immunoSEQ multiplex PCR, and TCRdb holds only the in-frame ones, with some missing. In the table there are over 950,000 clones, 60% to 80% of which are singletons. This record belongs to a study of shared clonotypes between healthy human individuals. Study in general: Three plates each covered CD4 naive and memory; CD8 naive two, CD8 memory one.

Study-wide findings and caveats: Clonotype sharing levels among donors were expected to vary with sequencing depth.

The length of the CDR3 is 14 residues. V was trimmed by 3 bases and J by 6 bases, leaving 15 bases between them. Germline V lookup: CDR1 SGHAT, CDR2 FQNNGV. The sequencing sample was made of memory CD4+ T cells from PBMCs. Subset here: CD45RA-negative fraction. The receptor was derived from a man aged 18 to 30 in good health. Some clones in this sample may be carry-over from other donors' samples. This chain joins TRBV11-2 and TRBJ2-7, with D unresolved. The CDR3 spells CASSFEGSFVEQYF. The CDR3 DNA sequence: TGTGCCAGCAGCTTCGAAGGGTCCTTCGTCGAGCAGTACTTC.